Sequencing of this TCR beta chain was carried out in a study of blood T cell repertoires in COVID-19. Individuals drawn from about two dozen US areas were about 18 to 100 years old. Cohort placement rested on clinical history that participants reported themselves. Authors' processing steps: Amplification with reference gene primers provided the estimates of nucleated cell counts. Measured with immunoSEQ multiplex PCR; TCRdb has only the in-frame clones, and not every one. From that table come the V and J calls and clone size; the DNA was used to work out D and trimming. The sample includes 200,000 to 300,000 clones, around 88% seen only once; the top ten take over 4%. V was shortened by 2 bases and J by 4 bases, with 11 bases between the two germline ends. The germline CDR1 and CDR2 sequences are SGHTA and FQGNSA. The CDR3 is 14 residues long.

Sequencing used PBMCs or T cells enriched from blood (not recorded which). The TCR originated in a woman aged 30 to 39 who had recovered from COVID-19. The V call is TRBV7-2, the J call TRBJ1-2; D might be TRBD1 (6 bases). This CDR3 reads CASSLPQGVYGYTF. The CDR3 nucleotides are TGTGCCAGCAGCTTACCACAGGGCGTCTATGGCTACACCTTC.